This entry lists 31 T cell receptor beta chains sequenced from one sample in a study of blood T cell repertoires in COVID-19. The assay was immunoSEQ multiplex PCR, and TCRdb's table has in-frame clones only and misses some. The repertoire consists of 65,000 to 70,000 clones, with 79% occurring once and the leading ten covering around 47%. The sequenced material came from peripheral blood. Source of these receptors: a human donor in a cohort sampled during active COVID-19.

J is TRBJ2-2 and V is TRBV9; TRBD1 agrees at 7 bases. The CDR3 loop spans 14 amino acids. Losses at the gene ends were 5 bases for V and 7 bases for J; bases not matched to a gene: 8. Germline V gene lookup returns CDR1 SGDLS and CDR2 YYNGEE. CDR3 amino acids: CASSLQGYDGELFF. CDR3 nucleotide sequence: TGTGCCAGCAGTTTACAGGGGTACGACGGGGAGCTGTTTTTT.

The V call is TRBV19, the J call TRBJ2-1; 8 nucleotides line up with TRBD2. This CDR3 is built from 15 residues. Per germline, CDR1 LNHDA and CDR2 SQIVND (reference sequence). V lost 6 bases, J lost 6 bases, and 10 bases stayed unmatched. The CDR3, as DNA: TGTGCCAGTAGCAATACGGGACTAGATTCCAATGAGCAGTTCTTC. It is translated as CASSNTGLDSNEQFF.

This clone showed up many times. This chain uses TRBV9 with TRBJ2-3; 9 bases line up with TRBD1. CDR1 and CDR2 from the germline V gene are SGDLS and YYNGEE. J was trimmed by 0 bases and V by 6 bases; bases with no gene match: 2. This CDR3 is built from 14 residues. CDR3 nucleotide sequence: TGTGCCAGCAAAGGGACAGGGAGCACAGATACGCAGTATTTT. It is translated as CASKGTGSTDTQYF.

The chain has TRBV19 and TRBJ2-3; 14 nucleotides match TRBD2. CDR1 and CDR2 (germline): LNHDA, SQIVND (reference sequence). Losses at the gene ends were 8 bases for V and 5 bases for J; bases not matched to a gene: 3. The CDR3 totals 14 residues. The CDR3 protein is CASRTSGRKDTQYF. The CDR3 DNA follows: TGTGCCAGTCGGACTAGCGGGAGGAAAGATACGCAGTATTTT.

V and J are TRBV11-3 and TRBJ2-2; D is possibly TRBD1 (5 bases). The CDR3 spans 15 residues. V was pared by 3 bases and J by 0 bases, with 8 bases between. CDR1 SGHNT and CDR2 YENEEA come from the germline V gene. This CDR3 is CASSLGRANTGELFF. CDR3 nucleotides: TGTGCCAGCAGCTTGGGCAGGGCGAACACCGGGGAGCTGTTTTTT.

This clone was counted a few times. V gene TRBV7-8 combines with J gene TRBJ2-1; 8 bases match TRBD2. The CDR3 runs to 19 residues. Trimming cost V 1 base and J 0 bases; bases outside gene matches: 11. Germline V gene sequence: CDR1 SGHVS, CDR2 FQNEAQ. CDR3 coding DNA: TGTGCCAGCAGCTTAGTCGTATCGGGAGGGCCCGGCTCCTACAATGAGCAGTTCTTC. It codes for CASSLVVSGGPGSYNEQFF.

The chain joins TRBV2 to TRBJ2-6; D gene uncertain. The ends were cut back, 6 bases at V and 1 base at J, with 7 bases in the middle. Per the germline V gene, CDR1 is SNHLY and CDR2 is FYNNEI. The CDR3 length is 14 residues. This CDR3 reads CASSPVSGANVLTF. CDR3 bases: TGTGCCAGCAGCCCCGTGTCTGGGGCCAACGTCCTGACTTTC.

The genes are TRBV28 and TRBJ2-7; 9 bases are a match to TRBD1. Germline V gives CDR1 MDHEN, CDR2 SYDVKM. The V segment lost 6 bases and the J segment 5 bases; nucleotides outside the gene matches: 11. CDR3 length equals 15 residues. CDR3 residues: CASRNRDREGHEQYF. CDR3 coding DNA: TGTGCCAGCAGGAACCGGGACAGGGAAGGCCACGAGCAGTACTTC.

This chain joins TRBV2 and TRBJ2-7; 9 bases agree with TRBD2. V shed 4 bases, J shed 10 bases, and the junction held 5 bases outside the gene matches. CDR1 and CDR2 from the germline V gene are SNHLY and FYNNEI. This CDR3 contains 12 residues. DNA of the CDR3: TGTGCCAGCAGTGTTAGCGGGAGCGAACAGTACTTC. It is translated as CASSVSGSEQYF.

The CDR3 DNA sequence: TGTGCCTGGAGTGAGGGTACGAGGGCCCAAGAGACCCAGTACTTC. Its protein product is CAWSEGTRAQETQYF. The chain links TRBV30 to TRBJ2-5, with D perhaps matching TRBD2 (5 bases). Germline CDR1 reads GTSNPN; CDR2 reads SVGIG (reference sequence). V shed 1 base and J shed 1 base, with 13 bases lying between them. The CDR3 loop spans 15 amino acids.

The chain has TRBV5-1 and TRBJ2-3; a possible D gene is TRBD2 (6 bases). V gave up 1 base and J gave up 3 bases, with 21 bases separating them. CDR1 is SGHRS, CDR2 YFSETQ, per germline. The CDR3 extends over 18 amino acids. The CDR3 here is CASSLNAGGRGLTDTQYF. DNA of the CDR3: TGCGCCAGCAGCTTGAACGCTGGAGGGAGAGGGCTGACAGATACGCAGTATTTT.

The CDR3 DNA reads TGTGCCACCAGTGATACCCGGTATAGCGCGGCGCAGTATTTT. Its translation: CATSDTRYSAAQYF. The chain links TRBV24-1 to TRBJ2-3, with TRBD2 as a possible D gene (5 bases). With 3 bases removed from V and 10 bases from J, the gap between germline ends came to 16 bases. Per germline, CDR1 KGHDR and CDR2 SFDVKD. The CDR3 is 14 residues long.

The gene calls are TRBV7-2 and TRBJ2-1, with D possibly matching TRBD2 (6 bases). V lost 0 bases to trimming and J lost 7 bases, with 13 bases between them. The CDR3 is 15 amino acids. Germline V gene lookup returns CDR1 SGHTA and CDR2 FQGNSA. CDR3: CASSLAWGGGNEQFF. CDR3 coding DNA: TGTGCCAGCAGCTTAGCATGGGGTGGAGGGAATGAGCAGTTCTTC.

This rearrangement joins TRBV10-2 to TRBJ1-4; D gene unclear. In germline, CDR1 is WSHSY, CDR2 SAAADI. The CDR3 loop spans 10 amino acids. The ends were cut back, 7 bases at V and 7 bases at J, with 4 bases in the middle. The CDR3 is CASTVEKLFF. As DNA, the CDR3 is TGCGCCAGCACTGTTGAAAAACTGTTTTTT.

The DNA for the CDR3 is TGCGCCAGCAGCTTGGAGGGGGATGGCTACACCTTC. Its protein product is CASSLEGDGYTF. This chain uses TRBV5-1 with TRBJ1-2; D possibly corresponds to TRBD1 (6 bases). Germline V gene lookup returns CDR1 SGHRS and CDR2 YFSETQ. The CDR3 spans 12 residues. V lost 0 bases, J lost 6 bases, and 6 bases lay in between. The full variable domain, rest sourced from reference TRBV5-1 and TRBJ1-2, is KAGVTQTPRYLIKTRGQQVTLSCSPISGHRSVSWYQQTPGQGLQFLFEYFSETQRNKGNFPGRFSGRQFSNSRSEMNVSTLELGDSALYLCASSLEGDGYTFGSGTRLTVV.

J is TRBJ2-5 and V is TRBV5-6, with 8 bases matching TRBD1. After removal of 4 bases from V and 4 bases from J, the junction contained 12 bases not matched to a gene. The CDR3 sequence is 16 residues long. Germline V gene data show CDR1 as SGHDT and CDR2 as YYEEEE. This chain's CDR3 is CASSLTIQGAGETQYF. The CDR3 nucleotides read TGTGCCAGCAGCCTGACGATCCAGGGGGCGGGAGAGACCCAGTACTTC.

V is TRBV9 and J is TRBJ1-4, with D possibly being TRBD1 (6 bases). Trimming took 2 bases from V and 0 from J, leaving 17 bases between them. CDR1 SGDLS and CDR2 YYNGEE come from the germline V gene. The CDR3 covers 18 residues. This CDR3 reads CASSVTPGQGTTNEKLFF. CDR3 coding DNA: TGTGCCAGCAGCGTCACACCCGGGCAGGGGACAACTAATGAAAAACTGTTTTTT.

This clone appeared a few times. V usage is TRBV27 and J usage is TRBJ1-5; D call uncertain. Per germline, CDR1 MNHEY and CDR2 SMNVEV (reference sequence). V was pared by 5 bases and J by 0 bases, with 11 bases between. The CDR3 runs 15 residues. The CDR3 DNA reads TGTGCCAGCAGTCCTCGCGGGAATAGCAATCAGCCCCAGCATTTT. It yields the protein CASSPRGNSNQPQHF.

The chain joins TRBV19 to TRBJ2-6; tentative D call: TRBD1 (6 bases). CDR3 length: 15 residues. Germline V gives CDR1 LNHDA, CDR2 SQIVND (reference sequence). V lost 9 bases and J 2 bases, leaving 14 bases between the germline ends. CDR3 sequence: CASRSGVAGANVLTF. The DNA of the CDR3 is TGTGCCAGCCGGTCAGGGGTTGCTGGGGCCAACGTCCTGACTTTC.

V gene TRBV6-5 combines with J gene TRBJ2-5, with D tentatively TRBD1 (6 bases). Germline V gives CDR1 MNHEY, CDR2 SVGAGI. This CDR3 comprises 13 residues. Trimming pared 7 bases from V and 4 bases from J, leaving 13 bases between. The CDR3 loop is CASKPRGAETQYF. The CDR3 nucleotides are TGTGCCAGCAAGCCCAGGGGCGCAGAGACCCAGTACTTC.

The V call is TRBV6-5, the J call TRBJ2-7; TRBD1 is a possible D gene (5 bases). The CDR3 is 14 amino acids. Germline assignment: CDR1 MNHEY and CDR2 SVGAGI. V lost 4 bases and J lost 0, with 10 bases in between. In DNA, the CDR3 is TGTGCCAGCAGTTTACACAGGAACTCCTACGAGCAGTACTTC. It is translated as CASSLHRNSYEQYF.

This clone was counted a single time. The CDR3 sequence: CASSLVRGNTGELFF. The CDR3 nucleotides read TGTGCCAGCAGCTTGGTCAGGGGGAACACCGGGGAGCTGTTTTTT. V usage is TRBV5-8 and J usage is TRBJ2-2, with D possibly matching TRBD1 (6 bases). Germline CDR1 SGHTS, CDR2 YDEGEE. This CDR3 comprises 15 residues. Deletions cut 0 bases from V and 1 base from J, with 7 bases between.

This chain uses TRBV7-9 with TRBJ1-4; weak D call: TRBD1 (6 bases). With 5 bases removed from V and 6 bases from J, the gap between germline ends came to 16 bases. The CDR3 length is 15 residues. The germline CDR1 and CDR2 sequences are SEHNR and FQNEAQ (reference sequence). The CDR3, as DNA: TGTGCCAGCAGCCCCGTGGGCCAGGGGTATGAAAAACTGTTTTTT. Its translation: CASSPVGQGYEKLFF.

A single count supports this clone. CDR3 DNA: TGTGCCAGCTCGCCGGACAGTCAGCGAGGCTACACCTTC. It codes for CASSPDSQRGYTF. The rearrangement joins TRBV18 to TRBJ1-2; TRBD1 might be the D (6 bases). The V and J ends lost 6 bases and 8 bases respectively, with 16 bases between them. CDR1 is KGHSH, CDR2 LQKENI, per germline. The length of the CDR3 is 13 residues.

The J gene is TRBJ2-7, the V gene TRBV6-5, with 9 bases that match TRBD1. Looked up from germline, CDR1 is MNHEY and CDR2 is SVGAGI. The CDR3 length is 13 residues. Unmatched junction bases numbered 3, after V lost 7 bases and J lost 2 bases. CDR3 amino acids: CASMRQGAYEQYF. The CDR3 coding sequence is TGTGCCAGCATGAGACAGGGGGCCTACGAGCAGTACTTC.

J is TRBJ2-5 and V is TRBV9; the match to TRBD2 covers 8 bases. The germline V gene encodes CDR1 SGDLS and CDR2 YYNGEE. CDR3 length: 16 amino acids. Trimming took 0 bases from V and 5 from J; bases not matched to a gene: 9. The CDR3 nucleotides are TGTGCCAGCAGCGTAGGGGTCGGGGGGGGCCCCGAGACCCAGTACTTC. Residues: CASSVGVGGGPETQYF.

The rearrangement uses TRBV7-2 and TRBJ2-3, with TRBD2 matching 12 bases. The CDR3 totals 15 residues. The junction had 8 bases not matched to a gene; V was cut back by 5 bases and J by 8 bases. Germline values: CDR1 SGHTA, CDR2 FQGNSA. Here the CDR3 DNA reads TGTGCCAGCAGCCCCGCTAGCGGGGGGGCAGGTACGCAGTATTTT. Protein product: CASSPASGGAGTQYF. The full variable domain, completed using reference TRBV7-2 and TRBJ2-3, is GAGVSQSPSNKVTEKGKDVELRCDPISGHTALYWYRQSLGQGLEFLIYFQGNSAPDKSGLPSDRFSAERTGGSVSTLTIQRTQQEDSAVYLCASSPASGGAGTQYFGPGTRLTVL.

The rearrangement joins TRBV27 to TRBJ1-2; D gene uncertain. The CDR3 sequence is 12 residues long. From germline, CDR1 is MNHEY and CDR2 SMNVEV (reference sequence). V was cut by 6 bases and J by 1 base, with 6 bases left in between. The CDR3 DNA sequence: TGTGCCAGCAGCGGGGATAACTATGGCTACACCTTC. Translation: CASSGDNYGYTF.

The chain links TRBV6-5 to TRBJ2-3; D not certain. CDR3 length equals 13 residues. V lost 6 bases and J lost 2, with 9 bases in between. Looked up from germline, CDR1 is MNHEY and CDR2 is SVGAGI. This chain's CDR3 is CASSPPNTDTQYF. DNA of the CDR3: TGTGCCAGCAGCCCCCCCAACACAGATACGCAGTATTTT.

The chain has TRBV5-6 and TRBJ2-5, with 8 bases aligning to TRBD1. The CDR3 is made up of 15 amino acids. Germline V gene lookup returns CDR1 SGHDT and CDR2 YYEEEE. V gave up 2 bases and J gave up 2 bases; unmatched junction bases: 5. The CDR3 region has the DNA TGTGCCAGCAGCTTATCCCAGGGGGCACAAGAGACCCAGTACTTC. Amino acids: CASSLSQGAQETQYF.

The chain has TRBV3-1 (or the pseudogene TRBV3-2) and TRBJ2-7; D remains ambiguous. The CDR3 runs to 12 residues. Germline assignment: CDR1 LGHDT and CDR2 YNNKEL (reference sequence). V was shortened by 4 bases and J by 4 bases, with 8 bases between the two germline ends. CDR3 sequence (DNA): TGTGCCAGCAGCCCCGGAGCGTACGAGCAGTACTTC. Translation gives CASSPGAYEQYF.